The present T cell receptor beta chain was sequenced within a study of cytomegalovirus exposure and HLA in healthy donors. Study-wide results and limits: Cytomegalovirus-associated status was assigned to roughly 160 TCR beta chains. In vitro experiments confirmed that three CMV-associated chains were specific for CMV antigens. V- and J-gene trimming in TCR beta was tied to a missense DCLRE1C variant by an analysis performed later.

Concerning this clone: Its specificity is unknown.

With 60 Vbeta and 13 Jbeta primers, the PCR was carried out. Profiling relied on immunoSEQ multiplex PCR, and the TCRdb table lists in-frame clones only, not all of them. This sample has over 100,000 clones, with around 64% found just once. The CDR3 covers 12 residues. CDR1 GTSNPN and CDR2 SVGIG come from the germline V gene (reference sequence). Trimming removed 5 bases at V and 0 bases at J, with 5 bases between. V gene TRBV30 combines with J gene TRBJ2-1, with D unclear. Sequencing used PBMCs. This clonotype was obtained from a woman in her twenties or thirties in good health and CMV-seronegative. The CDR3 loop reads CAWESSYNEQFF. In DNA form, the CDR3 reads TGTGCCTGGGAGAGCTCCTACAATGAGCAGTTCTTC.